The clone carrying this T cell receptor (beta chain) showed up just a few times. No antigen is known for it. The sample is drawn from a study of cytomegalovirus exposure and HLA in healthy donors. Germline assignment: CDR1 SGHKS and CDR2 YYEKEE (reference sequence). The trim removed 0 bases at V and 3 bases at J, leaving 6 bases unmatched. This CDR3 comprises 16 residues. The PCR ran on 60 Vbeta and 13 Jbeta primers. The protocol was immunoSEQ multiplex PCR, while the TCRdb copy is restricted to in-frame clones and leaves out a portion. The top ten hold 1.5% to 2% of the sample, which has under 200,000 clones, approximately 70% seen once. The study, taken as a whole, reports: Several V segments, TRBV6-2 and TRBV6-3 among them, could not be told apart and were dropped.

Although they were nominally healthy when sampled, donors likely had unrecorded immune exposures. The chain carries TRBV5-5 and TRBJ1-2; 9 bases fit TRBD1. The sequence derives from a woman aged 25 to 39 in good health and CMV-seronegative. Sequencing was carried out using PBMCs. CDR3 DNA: TGTGCCAGCAGCTTGGCCCCCTGGGACAGGGACTATGGCTACACCTTC. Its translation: CASSLAPWDRDYGYTF.